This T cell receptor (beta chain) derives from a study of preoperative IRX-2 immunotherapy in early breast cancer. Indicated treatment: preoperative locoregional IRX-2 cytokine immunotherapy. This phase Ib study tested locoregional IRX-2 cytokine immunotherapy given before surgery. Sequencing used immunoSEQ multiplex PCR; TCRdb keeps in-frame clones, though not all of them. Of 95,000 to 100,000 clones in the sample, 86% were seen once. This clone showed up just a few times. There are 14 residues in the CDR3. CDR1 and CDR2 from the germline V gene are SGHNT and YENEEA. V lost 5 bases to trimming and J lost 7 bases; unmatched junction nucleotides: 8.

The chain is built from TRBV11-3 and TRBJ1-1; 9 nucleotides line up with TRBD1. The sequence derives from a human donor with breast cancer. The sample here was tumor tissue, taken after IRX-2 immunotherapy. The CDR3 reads CASSPTTGGSEAFF. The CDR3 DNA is TGTGCCAGCAGCCCAACGACAGGGGGTAGTGAAGCTTTCTTT.